This TCR beta chain was profiled in a study of cytomegalovirus exposure and HLA in healthy donors. Assay: immunoSEQ multiplex PCR; the TCRdb copy retains only in-frame clones and omits some. The repertoire holds about 200,000 clones, with 80% to 85% as singletons. Study findings and constraints: Cytomegalovirus association was assigned to approximately 180 TCR beta chains.

Notes on this clone: The antigen is undetermined.

CDR1 and CDR2 (germline): GTSNPN, SVGIG (reference sequence). The length of the CDR3 is 14 residues. The V and J ends lost 5 bases and 1 base respectively, with 12 bases between them. The sequenced material came from PBMCs. The source of this sequence is a woman aged 25 to 39 in good health and CMV-seronegative. V and J are TRBV30 and TRBJ1-5; D gene ambiguous. The CDR3 spells CAWDPGVSNQPQHF. The CDR3 DNA sequence: TGTGCCTGGGACCCCGGGGTGAGCAATCAGCCCCAGCATTTT. Variable domain in full (rest from reference TRBV30 and TRBJ1-5): SQTIHQWPATLVQPVGSPLSLECTVEGTSNPNLYWYRQAAGRGLQLLFYSVGIGQISSEVPQNLSASRPQDRQFILSSKKLLLSDSGFYLCAWDPGVSNQPQHFGDGTRLSIL.